Following are 31 T cell receptor beta chains from one sample sequenced in a study of cytotoxic CD8 clonotypes in ibrutinib-treated CLL. The protocol was immunoSEQ multiplex PCR, while the TCRdb copy is restricted to in-frame clones and leaves out a portion. The table includes 150,000 to 250,000 clones, around three quarters detected once. This specimen was PBMCs, taken after 24 months of ibrutinib treatment. These receptors were taken from a human donor with chronic lymphocytic leukemia.

The rearrangement uses TRBV9 and TRBJ2-1; D may be TRBD1 (5 bases). Germline assignment: CDR1 SGDLS and CDR2 YYNGEE. CDR3 size: 16 residues. Trimming left V 4 bases short and J 2 bases short, with 16 bases between. The DNA for the CDR3 is TGTGCCAGCAGCTCAGGTGGGCTAGGGGCCTACAATGAGCAGTTCTTC. Translated, it gives CASSSGGLGAYNEQFF.

The chain recombines TRBV11-2 with TRBJ1-4; D is possibly TRBD1 (5 bases). V was clipped by 5 bases and J by 0 bases, with 13 bases between them. The germline CDR1 and CDR2 sequences are SGHAT and FQNNGV. The CDR3 covers 16 residues. CDR3 in amino acids: CASSRGTAATNEKLFF. CDR3 coding DNA: TGTGCCAGCAGCCGAGGGACGGCTGCAACTAATGAAAAACTGTTTTTT.

This clone has just a few counts. Written as DNA, the CDR3 is TGTGCCAGCAGTTCCCACGGGGGCTTGGGCGAGCAGTACTTC. This gives the protein CASSSHGGLGEQYF. The rearrangement joins TRBV28 to TRBJ2-7; D tentatively reads TRBD1 or TRBD2 (6 bases each). Trimming pared 4 bases from V and 6 bases from J, leaving 16 bases between. CDR1 and CDR2 from the germline V gene are MDHEN and SYDVKM. The CDR3 is made up of 14 amino acids.

With respect to this clone: This same CDR3 is encoded by further DNA sequences in the sample. The chain employs TRBV7-2 and TRBJ2-2, with 8 bases aligning to TRBD2. Losses at the gene ends were 3 bases for V and 5 bases for J; bases not matched to a gene: 5. This CDR3 spans 15 amino acids. Germline CDR1 is SGHTA and CDR2 is FQGNSA. This CDR3 reads CASSFSGRGTGELFF. The CDR3 nucleotides are TGTGCCAGCAGCTTCAGCGGGAGAGGGACCGGGGAGCTGTTTTTT.

The CDR3, as DNA: TGTGCCAGCAGAGTAGCGGAATCCTACGAGCAGTACTTC. The encoded protein is CASRVAESYEQYF. The chain combines TRBV7-4 with TRBJ2-7; possible D gene TRBD2, 6 bases. CDR1 is SGHVT and CDR2 is SQSDAQ in the germline V gene. The CDR3 loop spans 13 amino acids. The V gene lost 6 bases and the J gene lost 1 base, with 10 bases spanning the gap.

This sequence joins TRBV30 and TRBJ1-2; D call uncertain. The CDR3 covers 14 residues. Per the germline V gene, CDR1 is GTSNPN and CDR2 is SVGIG (reference sequence). The V gene lost 2 bases and the J gene lost 8 bases, with 18 bases spanning the gap. CDR3 region: CAWSKGTASFGYTF. The CDR3 coding sequence is TGTGCCTGGAGTAAGGGAACCGCTAGTTTCGGCTACACCTTC.

The rearrangement joins TRBV7-9 to TRBJ1-4; D is perhaps TRBD1 (6 bases). Germline CDR1 and CDR2: SEHNR and FQNEAQ (reference sequence). The CDR3 extends over 16 amino acids. Trimming pared 0 bases from V and 6 bases from J, leaving 14 bases between. In nucleotides, the CDR3 is TGTGCCAGCAGCTTAGCCCGACAGGTGCTTGATGAAAAACTGTTTTTT. This translates into CASSLARQVLDEKLFF.

The chain joins TRBV5-4 to TRBJ2-4, with D possibly being TRBD1 or TRBD2 (5 bases each). This CDR3 region has 15 residues. CDR1 and CDR2 (germline): SGHNT, YYREEE (reference sequence). The germline V and J ends were trimmed by 3 bases and 10 bases, with 20 bases remaining between them. The CDR3 reads CASSSSQSGHIIQYF. The CDR3 region has the DNA TGTGCCAGCAGCTCGTCACAAAGCGGACATATTATTCAGTACTTC.

The chain recombines TRBV18 with TRBJ2-7, with 11 positions matching TRBD1. Germline-derived CDR1 and CDR2 are KGHSH and LQKENI. The CDR3 extends over 13 amino acids. Unmatched junction bases numbered 10, after V lost 5 bases and J lost 13 bases. Here the CDR3 reads CASSDAGTGGQYF. CDR3 nucleotides: TGTGCCAGCTCAGACGCCGGGACAGGGGGACAATACTTC.

This clone was found a few times. The rearrangement joins TRBV6-1 to TRBJ2-3; 7 nucleotides match TRBD2. CDR1 and CDR2 from the germline V gene are MNHNS and SASEGT. This CDR3 spans 15 amino acids. Trimming removed 1 base from V and 1 base from J; junction bases left unmatched: 2. As DNA, the CDR3 is TGTGCCAGCAGTGAAGGGGCGGGAGGCACAGATACGCAGTATTTT. It is translated as CASSEGAGGTDTQYF.

This clone turned up a few times. V usage is TRBV7-9 and J usage is TRBJ2-7; D is perhaps TRBD1 (5 bases). The CDR3 has 13 amino acids. CDR1 SEHNR and CDR2 FQNEAQ come from the germline V gene (reference sequence). V was shortened by 5 bases and J by 5 bases, with 13 bases between the two germline ends. The chain's CDR3 is CASSGAGLDEQYF. CDR3 in DNA: TGTGCCAGCAGCGGGGCAGGGTTGGACGAGCAGTACTTC.

The chain carries TRBV4-3 and TRBJ2-7; D is unclear. Germline lookup yields CDR1 LGHNA and CDR2 YSLEER. CDR3 length: 15 residues. The V and J ends lost 0 bases and 2 bases respectively, with 11 bases between them. CDR3: CASSQDRYLAYEQYF. The CDR3 bases are TGCGCCAGCAGCCAAGATCGTTACTTAGCCTACGAGCAGTACTTC.

The rearrangement joins TRBV30 to TRBJ1-6; D unresolved. The V gene's germline CDR1 is GTSNPN and CDR2 SVGIG (reference sequence). The CDR3 is 12 amino acids. V lost 0 bases, J lost 7 bases, and 4 bases lay in between. The CDR3 sequence: CAWSVRNSPLHF. CDR3 sequence (DNA): TGTGCCTGGAGTGTTCGGAATTCACCCCTCCACTTT.

This chain uses TRBV5-1 with TRBJ1-4; 7 bases agree with TRBD1. The J segment lost 7 bases and the V segment lost 0 bases, leaving 12 bases of the junction unmatched. Germline CDR1 SGHRS, CDR2 YFSETQ. CDR3 length: 17 residues. CDR3 sequence: CASSLGDPGGISEKLFF. CDR3 coding DNA: TGCGCCAGCAGCTTGGGGGACCCAGGGGGGATAAGTGAAAAACTGTTTTTT.

This chain connects TRBV18 to TRBJ2-3; D call uncertain. Germline V lookup: CDR1 KGHSH, CDR2 LQKENI. CDR3 length: 15 residues. The V end lost 1 base, the J end lost 0 bases, and 8 bases lay between the germline ends. This CDR3 reads CASSPHASSTDTQYF. The CDR3 region has the DNA TGTGCCAGCTCACCACACGCGTCTAGCACAGATACGCAGTATTTT.

This clone was seen a handful of times. The rearrangement joins TRBV28 to TRBJ2-2; 10 bases are shared with TRBD2. Germline V gives CDR1 MDHEN, CDR2 SYDVKM. With V trimmed by 6 bases and J by 6 bases, 4 bases remained unmatched. The CDR3 length is 14 residues. The CDR3 loop is CASSGTSVAGELFF. CDR3 sequence (DNA): TGTGCCAGCAGCGGGACTAGCGTGGCCGGGGAGCTGTTTTTT.

This clone was picked up one time. J is TRBJ2-1 and V is TRBV30; 7 positions match TRBD2. Germline V gives CDR1 GTSNPN, CDR2 SVGIG (reference sequence). This CDR3 is 13 amino acids long. V dropped 1 base and J dropped 6; count of bases not matched to a gene: 3. CDR3 in DNA: TGTGCCTGGAGTGGCGGGAGTCCCAATGAGCAGTTCTTC. Encoded protein: CAWSGGSPNEQFF.

The rearrangement uses TRBV29-1 and TRBJ1-2; 9 positions agree with TRBD1. The CDR3 extends over 13 amino acids. Per the germline V gene, CDR1 is SQVTM and CDR2 is ANQGSEA. V trimming: 6 bases; J trimming: 0 bases; junction bases outside the gene matches: 2. In nucleotides, the CDR3 is TGCAGCGTCCGGACAGGGGCTAACTATGGCTACACCTTC. Its translation is CSVRTGANYGYTF.

The J gene is TRBJ2-7, the V gene TRBV11-3; 9 nucleotides align to TRBD2. V shed 3 bases and J 7 bases; nucleotides not matched to a gene: 4. The germline CDR1 and CDR2 sequences are SGHNT and YENEEA. CDR3 length equals 13 residues. The CDR3 DNA reads as TGTGCCAGCAGCTTTACGCGGGAGGGAGAGCAGTACTTC. Its protein product is CASSFTREGEQYF.

CDR3 residues: CASSPGRSNTEAFF. The DNA for the CDR3 is TGTGCCAGCAGTCCGGGTCGGTCAAACACTGAAGCTTTCTTT. The chain uses TRBV7-2 and TRBJ1-1, with no clear D. V dropped 6 bases and J dropped 2 bases, with 13 bases sitting between them. The CDR3 covers 14 residues. Per germline, CDR1 SGHTA and CDR2 FQGNSA.

The chain combines TRBV7-6 with TRBJ2-7, with D perhaps being TRBD1 or TRBD2 (5 bases each). The CDR3 covers 12 residues. Trimming removed 7 bases from V and 4 bases from J, with 11 bases in between. CDR1 is SGHVS and CDR2 is FNYEAQ in the germline V gene. CDR3 sequence (DNA): TGTGCCAGCACTGGGACGGTGTACGAGCAGTACTTC. The encoded protein is CASTGTVYEQYF.

The chain employs TRBV19 and TRBJ2-1; D call uncertain. CDR3 length: 11 amino acids. Trimming pared 5 bases from V and 10 bases from J, leaving 9 bases between. Germline CDR1 reads LNHDA; CDR2 reads SQIVND (reference sequence). CDR3 region: CASSYPGEQFF. The CDR3 DNA reads TGTGCCAGTAGTTATCCCGGAGAGCAGTTCTTC.

This chain uses TRBV9 with TRBJ2-7, with 11 bases identical to TRBD2. Germline assignment: CDR1 SGDLS and CDR2 YYNGEE. The ends lost 4 bases at V and 3 bases at J; junction bases unmatched: 3. The CDR3 sequence is 14 residues long. In DNA, the CDR3 is TGTGCCAGCAGCTTAGGGACTAGCGGCTACGAGCAGTACTTC. It encodes CASSLGTSGYEQYF.

The rearrangement joins TRBV29-1 to TRBJ2-3, with 8 bases identical to TRBD1. V shed 6 bases, J shed 4 bases, and the junction held 3 bases outside the gene matches. Germline V lookup: CDR1 SQVTM, CDR2 ANQGSEA. The CDR3 totals 12 residues. DNA of the CDR3: TGCAGCGTAGGACAGGGTGCAGATACGCAGTATTTT. Translating gives CSVGQGADTQYF.

This rearrangement joins TRBV6-5 to TRBJ2-7; 7 bases line up with TRBD2. J gave up 3 bases and V 5 bases, and 7 bases lay outside the gene matches. The CDR3 runs 14 residues. CDR1 and CDR2 from the germline V gene are MNHEY and SVGAGI. The chain's CDR3 is CASSLQRGYYEQYF. CDR3 nucleotide sequence: TGTGCCAGCAGTCTACAGCGGGGATACTACGAGCAGTACTTC.

This chain uses TRBV7-7 with TRBJ2-1; 10 bases match TRBD1. Germline-derived CDR1 and CDR2 are SSHAT and FNYEAQ (reference sequence). The CDR3 is 15 residues long. V gave up 5 bases and J gave up 3 bases; unmatched junction bases: 4. The CDR3 DNA is TGTGCCAGCAGCCCCGGACAGGGGGACTACAATGAGCAGTTCTTC. This encodes CASSPGQGDYNEQFF.

This sequence joins TRBV16 and TRBJ2-5; D call uncertain. Between the trimmed V and J ends, which lost 1 base and 1 base, there was a span of 4 bases. Germline V CDR1 and CDR2: KGHSY, FQNENV. This CDR3 region has 13 residues. The CDR3 here is CASSQYLQETQYF. The CDR3 bases are TGTGCCAGCAGCCAATACCTCCAAGAGACCCAGTACTTC.

V is TRBV6-6 and J is TRBJ2-1, with 11 bases that match TRBD2. The CDR3 totals 14 residues. J gave up 4 bases and V 7 bases, and 3 bases lay outside the gene matches. Germline lookup yields CDR1 MNHNY and CDR2 SVGAGI (reference sequence). The CDR3 reads CASNLAGGYNEQFF. The CDR3 DNA reads TGTGCCAGCAACCTAGCGGGAGGTTACAATGAGCAGTTCTTC.

The chain joins TRBV5-1 to TRBJ1-4, with unresolved D. The CDR3 sequence is 15 residues long. CDR1 and CDR2 (germline): SGHRS, YFSETQ. The V end lost 4 bases, the J end lost 4 bases, and 14 bases lay between the germline ends. CDR3 loop: CASSPYMDLNEKLFF. As DNA, the CDR3 is TGCGCCAGCAGCCCGTACATGGACCTTAATGAAAAACTGTTTTTT.

The chain is built from TRBV11-2 and TRBJ2-1, with TRBD2 matching over 8 bases. The germline V gene encodes CDR1 SGHAT and CDR2 FQNNGV. The CDR3 totals 15 residues. The ends lost 5 bases at V and 7 bases at J; junction bases unmatched: 10. DNA for the CDR3: TGTGCCAGCAGCGCCTTTCCGGGACTAGGAAATGAGCAGTTCTTC. Translation gives CASSAFPGLGNEQFF.

The gene calls are TRBV19 and TRBJ1-3, with D uncertain. Trimming left V 3 bases short and J 2 bases short, with 8 bases between. This CDR3 has 14 residues. Germline assignment: CDR1 LNHDA and CDR2 SQIVND (reference sequence). In nucleotides, the CDR3 is TGTGCCAGTAGTATCCTCCCAGCTGGAAACACCATATATTTT. It yields the protein CASSILPAGNTIYF.